The rows below give T cell receptor beta chains drawn from one sample of a study of shared clonotypes between healthy human individuals. Measured with immunoSEQ multiplex PCR; TCRdb has only the in-frame clones, and not every one. The table records about 2 million clones, 85% to 95% of them present only once. The sequenced sample consisted of naive CD4+ T cells sorted from blood. The source is a man between 18 and 35 years old in good health. CDR3s include the opening cysteine and the closing phenylalanine or tryptophan. A D gene is named only where the DNA matches it firmly. Rows give clone size only sometimes, using once, few, many, or a class for an expanded clone.

>NA|TRBV28|TRBJ1-2|13|TRBD1
CASTRQGSYGYTF
TGTGCCAGTACTAGACAGGGTAGCTATGGCTACACCTTC
>NA|TRBV10-2|TRBJ2-7|14|TRBD1
CASSATGARYEQYF
TGCGCCAGCAGTGCGACAGGGGCTCGCTACGAGCAGTACTTC
>NA|TRBV11-2|TRBJ2-7|14|NA
CASSFAGSSYEQYF
TGTGCCAGCAGCTTCGCGGGTAGCTCCTACGAGCAGTACTTC
>NA|TRBV6-1|TRBJ2-1|14|TRBD1
CASSDPLGQGRGFF
TGTGCCAGCAGTGATCCCCTGGGACAGGGAAGGGGGTTCTTC
>NA|TRBV9|TRBJ2-7|17|TRBD1
CASSAQPAGTGTYEQYF
TGTGCCAGCAGCGCGCAACCCGCCGGGACAGGGACCTACGAGCAGTACTTC
>once|TRBV6-1|TRBJ2-7|14|NA
CASTPRGGSYEQYF
TGTGCCAGCACCCCCAGAGGGGGGTCCTACGAGCAGTACTTC
>NA|TRBV6-1|TRBJ2-5|17|TRBD2
CASSEGTSGTYQETQYF
TGTGCCAGCAGTGAAGGGACTAGCGGGACGTACCAAGAGACCCAGTACTTC
>NA|TRBV30|TRBJ2-1|15|TRBD2
CAWSVRGTSGNEQFF
TGTGCCTGGAGTGTTAGGGGGACTAGCGGGAATGAGCAGTTCTTC
>once|TRBV5-1|TRBJ1-4|14|TRBD1
CASSGDRLNEKLFF
TGCGCCAGCAGCGGGGACAGACTTAATGAAAAACTGTTTTTT
>NA|TRBV11-3|TRBJ2-1|14|NA
CASSFRGIHNEQFF
TGTGCCAGCAGCTTCCGAGGTATCCACAATGAGCAGTTCTTC
>NA|TRBV19|TRBJ1-4|15|NA
CASSTQGSLNEKLFF
TGTGCCAGTAGTACGCAGGGCTCACTAAATGAAAAACTGTTTTTT
>NA|TRBV10-3|TRBJ2-3|12|NA
CAISEMEVTQYF
TGTGCCATCAGTGAGATGGAGGTTACGCAGTATTTT
>NA|TRBV7-6|TRBJ2-1|14|TRBD1
CASTSGQGNNEQFF
TGTGCCAGCACCTCGGGACAGGGCAACAATGAGCAGTTCTTC
>NA|TRBV18|TRBJ1-2|15|NA
CASSPAPELNYGYTF
TGTGCCAGCTCACCCGCTCCCGAACTTAACTATGGCTACACCTTC
>NA|TRBV10-1|TRBJ2-3|12|NA
CASSDAIDTQYF
TGCGCCAGCAGTGATGCCATAGATACGCAGTATTTT
>NA|TRBV5-3|TRBJ1-6|15|NA
CARSPRLGLNSPLHF
TGTGCCAGAAGCCCCCGATTGGGCCTTAATTCACCCCTCCACTTT
>once|TRBV9|TRBJ1-4|16|TRBD1
CASSVASDRGNEKLFF
TGTGCCAGCAGCGTAGCTTCGGACAGGGGGAATGAAAAACTGTTTTTT
>NA|TRBV28|TRBJ2-1|15|NA
CASSLGWGTVNEQFF
TGTGCCAGCAGTTTAGGTTGGGGGACGGTCAATGAGCAGTTCTTC
>NA|TRBV15|TRBJ2-5|16|TRBD2
CATSREPSGGVETQYF
TGTGCCACCAGCAGAGAGCCTAGCGGGGGGGTCGAGACCCAGTACTTC
>once|TRBV30|TRBJ2-7|14|NA
CAWSVRIGNYEQYF
TGTGCCTGGAGTGTACGTATTGGTAACTACGAGCAGTACTTC
>NA|TRBV19|TRBJ2-2|14|NA
CASSPGINTGELFF
TGTGCCAGTTCCCCAGGGATTAACACCGGGGAGCTGTTTTTT
>NA|TRBV9|TRBJ2-5|14|NA
CASSVGWSFETQYF
TGTGCCAGCAGCGTTGGGTGGTCGTTTGAGACCCAGTACTTC
>NA|TRBV19|TRBJ2-2|16|NA
CASSLGTSTLTGELFF
TGTGCCAGTAGTCTGGGGACTTCCACTTTAACCGGGGAGCTGTTTTTT
>once|TRBV30|TRBJ2-6|16|NA
CAWSSQGSAGANVLTF
TGTGCCTGGAGTTCGCAGGGCTCTGCTGGGGCCAACGTCCTGACTTTC
>NA|TRBV11-2|TRBJ1-2|13|TRBD1
CASSSGQFYGYTF
TGTGCCAGCAGCTCGGGACAGTTCTATGGCTACACCTTC
>NA|TRBV27|TRBJ2-2|16|TRBD1
CASSWDREPNTGELFF
TGTGCCAGCAGTTGGGACAGGGAGCCGAACACCGGGGAGCTGTTTTTT
>NA|TRBV4-1|TRBJ1-5|16|NA
CASSPAVTGANQPQHF
TGCGCCAGCAGCCCCGCTGTGACAGGAGCGAATCAGCCCCAGCATTTT
>NA|TRBV28|TRBJ2-7|16|NA
CASSLEWGQSSYEQYF
TGTGCCAGCAGCCTCGAATGGGGGCAAAGCTCCTACGAGCAGTACTTC
>NA|TRBV10-1|TRBJ1-4|14|NA
CASSPGHVGEKLFF
TGCGCCAGCAGCCCGGGCCATGTCGGTGAAAAACTGTTTTTT
>NA|TRBV25-1|TRBJ2-7|15|TRBD1
CASSDLQGVPYEQYF
TGTGCCAGCAGTGACCTACAGGGGGTTCCCTACGAGCAGTACTTC
>NA|TRBV2|TRBJ1-5|15|NA
CASKKEGISNQPQHF
TGTGCCAGTAAAAAGGAGGGGATCAGCAATCAGCCCCAGCATTTT
>NA|TRBV11-2|TRBJ2-1|12|NA
CASSYQGGEQFF
TGTGCCAGCAGCTATCAGGGAGGTGAGCAGTTCTTC
>NA|TRBV18|TRBJ2-7|14|TRBD2
CASSPLAGSYEQYF
TGTGCCAGCTCACCACTAGCGGGATCCTACGAGCAGTACTTC
>NA|TRBV6-1|TRBJ2-2|17|TRBD1
CASSESPGQPNTGELFF
TGTGCCAGCAGTGAAAGTCCGGGACAGCCAAACACCGGGGAGCTGTTTTTT